This T cell receptor (beta chain) comes out of a study of T cell changes during pregnancy in multiple sclerosis (dated by TCRdb to the late 2010s). With regard to the full study: Changes in the T cell repertoire over the course of pregnancy were examined in this study in women with multiple sclerosis.

Spanning cysteine to phenylalanine, the CDR3 consists of 14 amino acids. CDR3 DNA is the only sequence kept; it has 42 bases, read in frame from the first base. Trimming at the junction amounts to 5 bases on V and 0 bases on J, and the germline ends lie 7 bases apart. Per the germline V gene, SNHLY is the CDR1 and FYNNEI is the CDR2. Libraries were prepared through the immunoSEQ multiplex PCR assay. The table was pulled from immuneACCESS by TCRdb, which kept in-frame rearrangements only. Such tables lose some clones; where checked, under half of the loss comes from unresolved V genes, and the rest has no known cause. In all, the sample holds about 73,000 clones, and over 80% of those were seen once. About 2.5% of the sample is taken by the ten largest. Notes on this clone: Its antigen is still unknown. There are no base qualities to consult, and no much larger clone falls within one base.

This sequence uses TRBV2 and TRBJ1-4; no D segment can be confidently identified. This receptor was taken from a female donor in good health, enrolled as a control in a pregnancy study. The source was peripheral blood, collected in the third trimester of pregnancy. The CDR3 reads as follows: CASSLRATNEKLFF. The DNA reads TGTGCCAGCAGTTTAAGAGCAACTAATGAAAAACTGTTTTTT.